This T cell receptor beta chain was captured in a study of T cells in Graves' hyperthyroidism and ophthalmopathy (dated by TCRdb to between 2017 and 2020). For the study in its entirety: Peripheral blood samples were taken at the time of initial diagnosis, prior to any treatment. Once sampling was done, hyperthyroidism patients were given methimazole at a starting dose of 30 mg daily, whereas ophthalmopathy patients were given high-dose intravenous methylprednisolone. Prospective prediction of ophthalmopathy was tested in an independent validation cohort of 18 to 20 hyperthyroidism patients and 15 to 17 patients who later progressed to ophthalmopathy. Thyroid tissue and blood T-cell repertoires from about six Graves' hyperthyroidism patients were also compared in the study. TCR Vbeta CDR3 sequencing of approximately 140 peripheral blood samples (approximately 44 ophthalmopathy, under 80 hyperthyroidism and some 17 progressor patients) is reported in the paper. The approximately 100 discovery patients were divided at random into training and test sets in a 7:3 ratio. TCR V-J signatures able to tell the groups apart were searched for in a discovery cohort of more than 90 patients, of whom more than 40 had Graves' ophthalmopathy and about 60 had stable Graves' hyperthyroidism.

From the germline V gene, CDR1 is SGHTA and CDR2 is FQGNSA. V and J lose 5 bases and 6 bases, and a span of 17 bases separates them. Counted from cysteine to phenylalanine, this CDR3 has 15 amino acids. The kept DNA is CDR3 alone, 45 bases in frame from the first base. Overall results and qualifications from the work: In validation, the model predicted progression to ophthalmopathy a median of 6.5 months before onset, with roughly 70% sensitivity and 72.22% specificity. Sample size was not statistically predetermined, and blinding of investigators to group allocation was not performed. Ophthalmopathy was separated from stable hyperthyroidism by a 13 V-J signature model, with 85% to 90% sensitivity and roughly 81% specificity obtained in cross-validation and 80%/75% obtained in testing. Most expanded thyroid clonotypes (frequency above 0.001) were also detected in blood, a finding suggesting that blood repertoires may reflect thyroid immune responses.

TCR beta CDR3 regions were amplified from RNA transcripts. For the first round of RT-PCR on the TCR CDR3, the HTBI primer set was used together with the Qiagen OneStep RT-PCR kit. A second multiplex PCR round built the libraries, followed by size selection and purification. Paired-end sequencing of the libraries was performed with 100 bp reads on an Illumina HiSeq2000. As for the authors' bioinformatics: Raw data were processed with SOAPnuke, discarding reads with adapters, uncalled bases, mean Phred below 15, or no exact constant-primer or identifier match. COPE v1.2.5 was used to merge high-quality paired reads, and clonotypes were defined as unique nucleotide sequences. Clonotypes were aligned to IMGT TRBV, TRBD and TRBJ reference segments using MiTCR v1.1. Only V-J combinations with frequency above 0.0001, covering roughly 99% of repertoires, were analysed. The TCS score was defined as F50 (clonal expansion) divided by E x V (chaos), with BLOSUM62-based TCRdist calculated between CDR3 peptides within each V-J. Welch's t-statistics and random forest reduced around 550 V-J features to 10 to 15, which were used in a naive Bayes classifier (R e1071). Using fastp trimming at Q25 and MiXCR clonotype assembly, TCRdb reanalyzed the public sequencing data and kept in-frame beta chains. Rows are unified per CDR3 protein, each entry keeping the most common DNA and genes. TCRdb's processing, not the authors', yielded these V and J calls. Across this sample there are about 620,000 distinct CDR3 sequences, with 15% to 20% seen only once. The top ten clonotypes cover less than 4.5% of the sample.

A patient counted as having stable Graves' hyperthyroidism if no progression to ophthalmopathy occurred over 18 months of follow-up. Hyperthyroidism patients were newly diagnosed, with disease duration under 2 months, and aged 18 to 65 years. Any patient with an uncontrolled infection, another autoimmune disease, pregnancy or lactation was excluded. Clinical symptoms, serum thyroxine and TRAb, thyroid ultrasound, and orbital computed tomography formed the basis for the diagnoses. PBMCs were separated from 7.5 to 10 ml of fresh peripheral blood using Ficoll-Paque density gradient centrifugation. Trizol reagent was used to extract total RNA, and RNA quality was then checked on an Agilent 2100 Bioanalyzer. To note about this clonotype: No cognate antigen has been identified for it. No base-level quality is on record; no much larger clone is a single base apart.

This receptor was taken from a woman aged 25 to 45 with Graves' hyperthyroidism. The chain uses TRBV7-2 and TRBJ2-1; the D gene identity is not certain. Sequenced: blood. The DNA sequence is given as TGTGCCAGCAGCACCCCCGGGTCCCCACCCAATGAGCAGTTCTTC. Its amino acids are CASSTPGSPPNEQFF.